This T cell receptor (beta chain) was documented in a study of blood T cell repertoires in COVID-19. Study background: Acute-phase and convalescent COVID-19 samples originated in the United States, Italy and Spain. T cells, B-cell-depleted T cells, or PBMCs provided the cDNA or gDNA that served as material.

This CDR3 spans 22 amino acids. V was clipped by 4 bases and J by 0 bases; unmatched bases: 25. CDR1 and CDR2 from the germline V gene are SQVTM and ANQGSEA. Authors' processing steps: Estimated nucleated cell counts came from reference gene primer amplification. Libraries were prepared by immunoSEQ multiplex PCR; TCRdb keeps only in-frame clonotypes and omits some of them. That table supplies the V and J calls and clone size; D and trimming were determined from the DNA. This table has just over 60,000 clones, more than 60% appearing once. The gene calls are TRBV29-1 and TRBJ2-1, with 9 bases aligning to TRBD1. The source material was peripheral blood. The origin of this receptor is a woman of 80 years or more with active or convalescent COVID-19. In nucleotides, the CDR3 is TGCAGCGTTGTCGGGGGCGGTCGTAGGGGGACAGGGAGGGCCAGCTCCTACAATGAGCAGTTCTTC. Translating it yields CSVVGGGRRGTGRASSYNEQFF.